This TCR beta chain was identified during a study of shared clonotypes between healthy human individuals. CDR3 length equals 15 residues. V gave up 5 bases and J gave up 2 bases, with 16 bases separating them. Germline V gene sequence: CDR1 SGHTA, CDR2 FQGNSA. Produced via immunoSEQ multiplex PCR; TCRdb's table is partial and in-frame only. Among a few million clones listed, around 93% were seen once. Material for sequencing was naive CD4+ T cells from PBMCs. The subset denotes: CD45RA+ positively selected. This chain links TRBV7-2 with TRBJ2-7; D not resolved. The sequence came from a man younger than 35 in good health. Some clones in this sample may be carry-over from other donors' samples. CDR3 coding DNA: TGTGCCAGCAGCCTCCAGGTTGGGGTAACCTACGAGCAGTACTTC. It encodes CASSLQVGVTYEQYF. The full variable domain, rest sourced from reference TRBV7-2 and TRBJ2-7, is GAGVSQSPSNKVTEKGKDVELRCDPISGHTALYWYRQSLGQGLEFLIYFQGNSAPDKSGLPSDRFSAERTGGSVSTLTIQRTQQEDSAVYLCASSLQVGVTYEQYFGPGTRLTVT.